The 2 T cell receptor beta chains below come from one sample, sequenced in a study of T cells in Graves' hyperthyroidism and ophthalmopathy (dated by TCRdb to about 2019). Library method: multiplex PCR. Sequenced using an Illumina HiSeq 2000. Amplification of TCR beta CDR3 regions was carried out from RNA transcripts. The TCR CDR3 was subjected to a first round of RT-PCR using the HTBI primer set and the Qiagen OneStep RT-PCR kit. The raw public data were reprocessed by TCRdb itself: fastp quality trimming at Q25, MiXCR clonotype calling, in-frame beta chains only. Rows matching on CDR3 protein sequence are summarized as one entry with the most common DNA and genes. For this sample there are fewer than 350,000 distinct CDR3 sequences; 18% appear just once. The ten most abundant clones make up approximately 54% of the sample. Sequencing input: blood. The origin of the receptors is a woman aged 45-65 years with Graves' hyperthyroidism.

The chain links TRBV6-1 to TRBJ2-3; D is perhaps TRBD2 (6 bases). Trimming left V 4 bases short and J 5 bases short, with 19 bases between. CDR1 and CDR2 from the germline V gene are MNHNS and SASEGT. The CDR3 is 16 amino acids. The CDR3 coding sequence is TGTGCCAGCAGTGGGGGGGAGGCCCCTGCAGGAGATACGCAGTATTTT. Translated: CASSGGEAPAGDTQYF.

The gene calls are TRBV5-1 and TRBJ1-1, with D hard to call. The CDR3 has 14 residues. CDR1 and CDR2 (germline): SGHRS, YFSETQ. Trimming removed 2 bases at V and 2 bases at J, with 10 bases between. The CDR3 DNA follows: TGCGCCAGCAGCTTCATTTCGGGCAACACTGAAGCTTTCTTT. Protein product: CASSFISGNTEAFF.